Each of the 23 T cell receptor beta chains below was sequenced from the same sample in a study of TIL therapy for anti-PD-1-resistant metastatic lung cancer. This was the immunoSEQ v3 assay. Libraries were prepared by immunoSEQ multiplex PCR; TCRdb keeps only in-frame clonotypes and omits some of them. The sample consists of roughly 54,000 clones, around 87% of them appearing once. Time point specified: pre-treatment sample, taken before nivolumab and TIL therapy. The sequences come from blood, collected at baseline. Receptors originate from a person aged 25 to 85 with non-small cell lung cancer.

The CDR3 protein is CASSYQGGSSYNEQFF. The CDR3 DNA reads as TGTGCCAGCAGTTACCAGGGGGGGAGCTCCTACAATGAGCAGTTCTTC. The chain uses TRBV6-6 and TRBJ2-1; possibly TRBD1 or TRBD2 for D (7 bases each). Trimming removed 2 bases at V and 0 bases at J, with 11 bases between. The CDR3 runs 16 residues. The germline V gene has CDR1 MNHNY and CDR2 SVGAGI (reference sequence).

The J gene is TRBJ1-3, the V gene TRBV12-5; 12 bases align to TRBD1. V was pared by 5 bases and J by 0 bases, with 2 bases of the junction left unmatched. CDR1 and CDR2 from the germline V gene are LGHNT and FRNRAP. The CDR3 has 16 residues. CDR3 DNA sequence: TGTGCTAGTGGTCCGGGACAGGGGGCCTCTGGAAACACCATATATTTT. This encodes CASGPGQGASGNTIYF.

This chain connects TRBV2 to TRBJ1-2; no clear D gene. The V end was cut by 8 bases, the J end by 1 base, with 17 bases between. This CDR3 region has 15 residues. Germline V lookup: CDR1 SNHLY, CDR2 FYNNEI. The CDR3: CASGPPESYNYGYTF. DNA for the CDR3: TGTGCCAGCGGACCCCCCGAGTCTTATAACTATGGCTACACCTTC.

This rearrangement joins TRBV2 to TRBJ1-1; TRBD1 agrees at 7 bases. The CDR3 is 15 amino acids. The V segment lost 2 bases and the J segment 1 base; nucleotides outside the gene matches: 4. Per the germline V gene, CDR1 is SNHLY and CDR2 is FYNNEI. The CDR3 sequence: CASSEQGQTNTEAFF. The CDR3 DNA reads as TGTGCCAGCAGTGAACAGGGACAGACGAACACTGAAGCTTTCTTT.

The chain is built from TRBV28 and TRBJ1-2, with D unresolved. CDR3 length: 14 amino acids. Germline CDR1 is MDHEN and CDR2 is SYDVKM. V lost 6 bases and J lost 6, with 17 bases in between. This CDR3 is CASRSNSGRNGYTF. The CDR3 bases are TGTGCCAGCAGATCCAACAGCGGAAGAAATGGCTACACCTTC.

This chain joins TRBV9 and TRBJ2-7; possible D gene TRBD1, 6 bases. V was clipped by 2 bases and J by 6 bases, with 15 bases between them. The germline gives CDR1 SGDLS, CDR2 YYNGEE. The length of the CDR3 is 14 residues. For the CDR3, the DNA is TGTGCCAGCAGCGTGAGCCAGGGGCCTAGCGAGCAGTACTTC. It codes for CASSVSQGPSEQYF.

This chain connects TRBV12-3 or TRBV12-4 to TRBJ2-7, with D uncertain. Trimming pared 6 bases from V and 7 bases from J, leaving 13 bases between. This CDR3 contains 12 residues. The CDR3 nucleotides are TGTGCCAGCAGCGCAGCCCCGAGTGAGCAGTACTTC. Its translation: CASSAAPSEQYF.

The chain recombines TRBV25-1 with TRBJ2-1, with D unclear. Trimming shortened V by 1 base and J by 5 bases, and 12 bases separated the two germline ends. The V gene's germline CDR1 is MGHDK and CDR2 SYGVNS. The CDR3 is 15 residues long. The DNA for the CDR3 is TGTGCCAGCAGTGAATCCCGCAGGCTCAACAATGAGCAGTTCTTC. Amino acids: CASSESRRLNNEQFF. The full variable domain, its missing parts supplied by reference TRBV25-1 and TRBJ2-1, is EADIYQTPRYLVIGTGKKITLECSQTMGHDKMYWYQQDPGMELHLIHYSYGVNSTEKGDLSSESTVSRIRTEHFPLTLESARPSHTSQYLCASSESRRLNNEQFFGPGTRLTVL.

This chain connects TRBV19 to TRBJ1-1, with D perhaps matching TRBD1 (5 bases). This CDR3 comprises 16 residues. Trimming took 5 bases from V and 5 from J, leaving 21 bases between them. CDR1 is LNHDA and CDR2 is SQIVND in the germline V gene (reference sequence). CDR3 loop: CASSLSGGSWGTEAFF. CDR3 in DNA: TGTGCCAGTAGTCTCTCCGGGGGGTCCTGGGGGACTGAAGCTTTCTTT.

The chain couples TRBV5-1 to TRBJ2-1, with 8 positions matching TRBD1. CDR1 SGHRS and CDR2 YFSETQ come from the germline V gene. This CDR3 comprises 15 residues. Trimming removed 4 bases from V and 7 bases from J; junction bases left unmatched: 10. CDR3 bases: TGCGCCAGCAGCGGAGGACAGGGCTTTGCAAATGAGCAGTTCTTC. Translating it yields CASSGGQGFANEQFF. The full variable domain, completed using reference TRBV5-1 and TRBJ2-1, is KAGVTQTPRYLIKTRGQQVTLSCSPISGHRSVSWYQQTPGQGLQFLFEYFSETQRNKGNFPGRFSGRQFSNSRSEMNVSTLELGDSALYLCASSGGQGFANEQFFGPGTRLTVL.

The chain has TRBV6-5 and TRBJ1-2, with 8 bases fitting TRBD1. This CDR3 region has 13 residues. The germline V gene encodes CDR1 MNHEY and CDR2 SVGAGI. V lost 8 bases, J lost 5 bases, and 7 bases stayed unmatched. The DNA of the CDR3 is TGTGCCAGCGCCAGGGGGCAGGGGTATGGCTACACCTTC. Its translation: CASARGQGYGYTF.

The V and J genes are TRBV20-1 and TRBJ1-3; no firm D call. This CDR3 comprises 11 residues. V lost 6 bases to trimming and J lost 2 bases, with 5 bases between them. Germline V gene data show CDR1 as DFQATT and CDR2 as SNEGSKA (reference sequence). CDR3 loop: CSATPGNTIYF. CDR3 coding DNA: TGCAGTGCCACGCCTGGAAACACCATATATTTT.

The V call is TRBV30, the J call TRBJ1-1, with TRBD1 matching over 7 bases. Germline lookup yields CDR1 GTSNPN and CDR2 SVGIG (reference sequence). J lost 5 bases, V lost 4 bases, and 10 bases had no gene match. The CDR3 totals 14 residues. The CDR3 DNA is TGTGCCTGGACCCTGCAGGGGGGCGGGACTGAAGCTTTCTTT. This translates into CAWTLQGGGTEAFF.

This clone was seen only once. CDR3 protein: CASSQTGGMNTEAFF. As DNA, the CDR3 is TGCGCCAGCAGCCAAACAGGGGGGATGAACACTGAAGCTTTCTTT. V usage is TRBV4-1 and J usage is TRBJ1-1; 8 nucleotides match TRBD1. Trimming cost V 2 bases and J 0 bases; bases outside gene matches: 2. CDR3 length equals 15 residues. In germline, CDR1 is MGHRA, CDR2 YSYEKL.

Here the CDR3 reads CASSIAGTDAYEQYF. CDR3 coding DNA: TGTGCCAGTAGTATAGCCGGGACGGACGCGTACGAGCAGTACTTC. J is TRBJ2-7 and V is TRBV19, with D perhaps given as TRBD1 or TRBD2 (5 bases each). The V end was cut by 1 base, the J end by 4 bases, with 14 bases between. The CDR3 has 15 amino acids. Germline CDR1 reads LNHDA; CDR2 reads SQIVND (reference sequence). The full variable domain, with the rest looked up from reference TRBV19 and TRBJ2-7, is DGGITQSPKYLFRKEGQNVTLSCEQNLNHDAMYWYRQDPGQGLRLIYYSQIVNDFQKGDIAEGYSVSREKKESFPLTVTSAQKNPTAFYLCASSIAGTDAYEQYFGPGTRLTVT.

V usage is TRBV27 and J usage is TRBJ1-1; TRBD1 agrees at 9 bases. Germline V gene lookup returns CDR1 MNHEY and CDR2 SMNVEV (reference sequence). The trim removed 6 bases at V and 5 bases at J, leaving 7 bases unmatched. The CDR3 sequence is 14 residues long. CDR3 bases: TGTGCCAGCAGGGAGGGGACAGGGAGGACTGAAGCTTTCTTT. It translates to CASREGTGRTEAFF.

V is TRBV5-6 and J is TRBJ1-3; tentatively, D is TRBD1 (5 bases). Germline loops: CDR1 SGHDT, CDR2 YYEEEE. The CDR3 spans 14 residues. V was shortened by 4 bases and J by 3 bases, with 11 bases between the two germline ends. DNA for the CDR3: TGTGCCAGCAGCCCCCCGGGGGGTGGAAACACCATATATTTT. As protein: CASSPPGGGNTIYF.

The chain has TRBV7-2 and TRBJ2-1; 7 bases align to TRBD2. Germline V gene data show CDR1 as SGHTA and CDR2 as FQGNSA. CDR3 length: 14 amino acids. Losses at the gene ends were 1 base for V and 7 bases for J; bases not matched to a gene: 4. DNA for the CDR3: TGTGCCAGCAGCTTAGGACTAGCCCTAAATGAGCAGTTCTTC. Protein sequence: CASSLGLALNEQFF.

The chain links TRBV10-3 to TRBJ1-1; the D gene is possibly TRBD1 (5 bases). The CDR3 is 14 residues long. The germline V gene has CDR1 ENHRY and CDR2 SYGVKD. The V end lost 3 bases, the J end lost 7 bases, and 15 bases lay between the germline ends. DNA of the CDR3: TGTGCCATCAGTGACGGGGGGAGTAAGGTTGAAGCTTTCTTT. Translation gives CAISDGGSKVEAFF.

V is TRBV5-1 and J is TRBJ1-2, with 7 bases lining up with TRBD1. After removal of 1 base from V and 2 bases from J, the junction contained 11 bases not matched to a gene. CDR1 SGHRS and CDR2 YFSETQ come from the germline V gene. This CDR3 comprises 17 residues. CDR3 region: CASSLSGRQGINYGYTF. The CDR3 coding sequence is TGCGCCAGCAGCTTGAGCGGTCGACAGGGAATAAACTATGGCTACACCTTC.

This chain connects TRBV27 to TRBJ2-1; 10 bases agree with TRBD2. The CDR3 covers 15 residues. Germline V lookup: CDR1 MNHEY, CDR2 SMNVEV (reference sequence). J was trimmed by 5 bases and V by 4 bases; bases with no gene match: 5. This CDR3 is CASSSWSGRDNEQFF. DNA for the CDR3: TGTGCCAGCAGTTCTTGGAGCGGGAGGGACAATGAGCAGTTCTTC.

J is TRBJ2-1 and V is TRBV14, with D unresolved. Germline V gene sequence: CDR1 SGHDN, CDR2 FVKESK. Between the trimmed V and J ends, which lost 9 bases and 5 bases, there was a span of 14 bases. This CDR3 has 13 residues. The CDR3 DNA reads as TGTGCCAGTAGGACGCCGTTCGACAATGAGCAGTTCTTC. It translates to CASRTPFDNEQFF.

This clone was seen once. The chain combines TRBV5-1 with TRBJ2-6; the D is unclear. Trimming removed 2 bases from V and 3 bases from J, with 6 bases in between. Germline V gene data show CDR1 as SGHRS and CDR2 as YFSETQ. There are 14 residues in the CDR3. CDR3 sequence: CASSFGYGANVLTF. The DNA of the CDR3 is TGCGCCAGCAGCTTTGGGTATGGGGCCAACGTCCTGACTTTC.